One sample yielded the 21 T cell receptor beta chains listed below, sequenced in a study of blood T cell repertoires in COVID-19. Repertoires were generated with immunoSEQ multiplex PCR, while TCRdb's copy carries only in-frame clones and drops some. The repertoire holds 130,000 to 150,000 clones, approximately 88% seen once, with 1.5% to 2% in the top ten. The sample was peripheral blood. The receptors were gathered from a man aged 65 to 85 with acute or convalescent COVID-19.

J is TRBJ1-4 and V is TRBV7-9; TRBD1 might be the D (5 bases). The length of the CDR3 is 15 residues. The V and J ends lost 5 bases and 1 base respectively, with 11 bases between them. The V gene's germline CDR1 is SEHNR and CDR2 FQNEAQ (reference sequence). CDR3 in DNA: TGTGCCAGCAGCCCCGGCGGGGGAACTAATGAAAAACTGTTTTTT. Amino acid sequence: CASSPGGGTNEKLFF.

This sequence joins TRBV11-2 and TRBJ2-4, with TRBD2 as a possible D gene (5 bases). The CDR3 is 13 residues long. V lost 5 bases, J lost 3 bases, and 8 bases lay in between. The germline V gene encodes CDR1 SGHAT and CDR2 FQNNGV. In DNA, the CDR3 is TGTGCCAGCAGCGCGGGCCTCAAAAACATTCAGTACTTC. Its protein is CASSAGLKNIQYF.

V and J are TRBV2 and TRBJ2-7, with D possibly matching TRBD2 (6 bases). The germline gives CDR1 SNHLY, CDR2 FYNNEI. Trimming removed 6 bases at V and 4 bases at J, with 16 bases between. There are 14 residues in the CDR3. CDR3 loop: CASRPGTGDYEQYF. Here the CDR3 DNA reads TGTGCCAGCAGACCCGGGACTGGGGATTACGAGCAGTACTTC.

The rearrangement links TRBV25-1 to TRBJ1-2; 11 nucleotides align to TRBD1. The CDR3 has 14 amino acids. Germline CDR1 reads MGHDK; CDR2 reads SYGVNS. Trimming at V came to 7 bases and at J to 6 bases, leaving 7 bases not matched to a gene. The CDR3 reads CASTRTGGADGYTF. CDR3 DNA: TGTGCCAGCACTAGGACAGGGGGCGCGGATGGCTACACCTTC.

The chain employs TRBV25-1 and TRBJ2-3; D gene ambiguous. The CDR3 loop spans 12 amino acids. Trimming took 5 bases from V and 6 from J, leaving 9 bases between them. The V gene's germline CDR1 is MGHDK and CDR2 SYGVNS. The CDR3 protein is CASSPLVDTQYF. For the CDR3, the DNA is TGTGCCAGCAGTCCCCTCGTGGATACGCAGTATTTT.

The CDR3 DNA follows: TGTGCCAGTAGTAGACAACGCTCTGGGGCCAACGTCCTGACTTTC. It yields the protein CASSRQRSGANVLTF. V gene TRBV19 combines with J gene TRBJ2-6; unclear D gene. Germline loops: CDR1 LNHDA, CDR2 SQIVND (reference sequence). V dropped 4 bases and J dropped 0 bases, with 7 bases sitting between them. The CDR3 covers 15 residues.

This clone has just one count. This chain joins TRBV14 and TRBJ1-2, with a weak D call TRBD1 (6 bases). Trimming removed 3 bases at V and 8 bases at J, with 10 bases between. The CDR3 has 12 amino acids. Germline CDR1 SGHDN, CDR2 FVKESK. CDR3 nucleotide sequence: TGTGCCAGCAGCCACAACAGGGTCGGCTACACCTTC. The encoded protein is CASSHNRVGYTF.

The V call is TRBV5-1, the J call TRBJ1-4; 8 positions match TRBD1. Germline V gives CDR1 SGHRS, CDR2 YFSETQ. J gave up 3 bases and V 0 bases, and 1 base lay outside the gene matches. This CDR3 comprises 15 residues. CDR3 protein: CASSLGTGPNEKLFF. The CDR3 nucleotides read TGCGCCAGCAGCTTGGGGACAGGGCCTAATGAAAAACTGTTTTTT.

The chain is built from TRBV5-1 and TRBJ2-7; 10 nucleotides match TRBD2. Looked up from germline, CDR1 is SGHRS and CDR2 is YFSETQ. Unmatched junction bases numbered 18, after V lost 4 bases and J lost 5 bases. CDR3 length: 18 amino acids. CDR3 protein: CASSHSGGAGGPRDEQYF. The CDR3 DNA reads as TGCGCCAGCAGCCATTCGGGAGGAGCGGGAGGGCCTCGAGACGAGCAGTACTTC. The full variable domain, completed using reference TRBV5-1 and TRBJ2-7, is KAGVTQTPRYLIKTRGQQVTLSCSPISGHRSVSWYQQTPGQGLQFLFEYFSETQRNKGNFPGRFSGRQFSNSRSEMNVSTLELGDSALYLCASSHSGGAGGPRDEQYFGPGTRLTVT.

This sequence joins TRBV29-1 and TRBJ2-1, with 12 bases identical to TRBD1. The CDR3 spans 15 residues. With 4 bases clipped from V and 8 bases from J, the junction kept 9 bases outside the gene matches. Germline lookup yields CDR1 SQVTM and CDR2 ANQGSEA. CDR3 amino acids: CSVATGTGGIDEQFF. The CDR3 nucleotides read TGCAGCGTTGCAACCGGGACAGGGGGCATCGATGAGCAGTTCTTC.

V and J are TRBV6-6 and TRBJ2-7; 10 nucleotides align to TRBD1. The J segment lost 6 bases and the V segment lost 5 bases, leaving 10 bases of the junction unmatched. The CDR3 extends over 15 amino acids. The V gene's germline CDR1 is MNHNY and CDR2 SVGAGI (reference sequence). CDR3 protein: CASSRPTGGTREQYF. As DNA, the CDR3 is TGTGCCAGCAGTCGTCCGACAGGGGGCACACGCGAGCAGTACTTC.

The gene calls are TRBV7-9 and TRBJ2-3; maybe TRBD2 (5 bases). The CDR3 length is 14 residues. Germline CDR1 reads SEHNR; CDR2 reads FQNEAQ (reference sequence). V dropped 4 bases and J dropped 0 bases, with 8 bases sitting between them. Here the CDR3 reads CASSYGLSTDTQYF. The CDR3 region has the DNA TGTGCCAGCAGCTACGGACTTAGCACAGATACGCAGTATTTT.

The gene calls are TRBV7-8 and TRBJ2-2, with D perhaps TRBD1 (5 bases). Trimming stripped 1 base from V and 4 bases from J, with 13 bases between. Per the germline V gene, CDR1 is SGHVS and CDR2 is FQNEAQ. The CDR3 is 16 residues long. CDR3 coding DNA: TGTGCCAGCAGCTTAGGGTGGGCGCAGGGCACCGGGGAGCTGTTTTTT. Translated: CASSLGWAQGTGELFF.

V gene TRBV3-1 (or the pseudogene TRBV3-2) combines with J gene TRBJ2-3, with D possibly matching TRBD1 (5 bases). This CDR3 has 15 residues. Trimming took off 4 bases at V and 13 bases at J, with 24 bases between the two ends. Germline V gene sequence: CDR1 LGHDT, CDR2 YNNKEL (reference sequence). The DNA of the CDR3 is TGTGCCAGCAGCCGGGCTGGTTTGGGGCCCTTAGCTGAGTATTTT. Translating gives CASSRAGLGPLAEYF.

The chain links TRBV23-1 to TRBJ1-2, with D possibly TRBD1 on 6 matching bases. TRBV23-1 is an open reading frame, and its role is uncertain. Trimming pared 0 bases from V and 1 base from J, leaving 12 bases between. The CDR3 is 16 residues long. The CDR3 DNA reads as TGCGCCAGCAGTCAATCGCCGGGACAAATTAACTATGGCTACACCTTC. It yields the protein CASSQSPGQINYGYTF.

This clone was seen more than once but under ten times. The chain combines TRBV6-5 with TRBJ1-3; possibly TRBD1 for D (6 bases). The CDR3 loop spans 13 amino acids. Between the trimmed V and J ends, which lost 6 bases and 12 bases, there was a span of 18 bases. Looked up from germline, CDR1 is MNHEY and CDR2 is SVGAGI. The CDR3 bases are TGTGCCAGCAGACCCCGGGACATCGACGGCATATATTTT. Its translation: CASRPRDIDGIYF.

This clone appeared a single time. The V call is TRBV4-1, the J call TRBJ2-1, with a possible D match to TRBD2 (7 bases). Germline values: CDR1 MGHRA, CDR2 YSYEKL. With 0 bases removed from V and 7 bases from J, the gap between germline ends came to 16 bases. The CDR3 covers 16 residues. The CDR3 here is CASSQELGGGRNEQFF. In DNA, the CDR3 is TGCGCCAGCAGCCAAGAATTGGGAGGGGGTCGGAATGAGCAGTTCTTC.

J is TRBJ1-6 and V is TRBV2, with TRBD1 identical over 9 bases. V was pared by 6 bases and J by 4 bases, with 4 bases of the junction left unmatched. Germline lookup yields CDR1 SNHLY and CDR2 FYNNEI. The CDR3 contains 15 residues. In nucleotides, the CDR3 is TGTGCCAGCAGGATGACAGGGGGATATAATTCACCCCTCCACTTT. As protein: CASRMTGGYNSPLHF.

J is TRBJ1-1 and V is TRBV5-1; D is perhaps TRBD1 (6 bases). Germline V lookup: CDR1 SGHRS, CDR2 YFSETQ. The germline V and J ends were trimmed by 4 bases and 3 bases, with 10 bases remaining between them. The CDR3 consists of 13 residues. The CDR3 spells CASSLTGYTEAFF. DNA for the CDR3: TGCGCCAGCAGCCTCACAGGGTACACTGAAGCTTTCTTT.

J is TRBJ2-2 and V is TRBV5-1; 8 bases agree with TRBD2. The germline gives CDR1 SGHRS, CDR2 YFSETQ. CDR3 size: 17 residues. J gave up 1 base and V 4 bases, and 9 bases lay outside the gene matches. The CDR3 here is CASSLGFSGMNTGELFF. The CDR3 DNA follows: TGCGCCAGCAGCCTGGGGTTTAGCGGGATGAACACCGGGGAGCTGTTTTTT. Full variable domain (outside the CDR3, taken from reference TRBV5-1 and TRBJ2-2): KAGVTQTPRYLIKTRGQQVTLSCSPISGHRSVSWYQQTPGQGLQFLFEYFSETQRNKGNFPGRFSGRQFSNSRSEMNVSTLELGDSALYLCASSLGFSGMNTGELFFGEGSRLTVL.

This chain connects TRBV28 to TRBJ2-7; 7 nucleotides line up with TRBD1. This CDR3 is built from 14 residues. The junction had 6 bases not matched to a gene; V was cut back by 2 bases and J by 5 bases. Germline V gene sequence: CDR1 MDHEN, CDR2 SYDVKM. CDR3 in DNA: TGTGCCAGCAGTTTAAACAGGGGTTTCGACGAGCAGTACTTC. It specifies CASSLNRGFDEQYF.